The T cell receptor (beta chain) described here comes from a study of blood T cell repertoires in COVID-19. The CDR3 covers 16 residues. V was clipped by 4 bases and J by 4 bases; unmatched bases: 12. Germline assignment: CDR1 SGHDT and CDR2 YYEEEE. The authors' processing: Nucleated cell counts were estimated from reference gene primer amplification. Here immunoSEQ multiplex PCR was the method, and the copy in TCRdb shows in-frame clones only, minus some. D and trimming were read from the DNA, whereas the V and J calls and clone size are those reported in that table. The table shows about 350,000 clones, with roughly 87% occurring only once.

Sequenced sample: peripheral blood. J is TRBJ1-2 and V is TRBV5-6; 8 positions agree with TRBD1. This sequence was found in a man aged 25 to 45 with COVID-19, enrolled during active disease. The CDR3 bases are TGTGCCAGCAGCCCCGGGACAGGCTACCTCCTCTATGGCTACACCTTC. Translating it yields CASSPGTGYLLYGYTF.